The 24 T cell receptor beta chains listed next were all sequenced from one sample in a study of spatial heterogeneity in lung cancer. Each CDR3 protein is one row after TCRdb ran MiXCR on the 5' RACE reads. The sample holds tens of thousands of distinct CDR3 sequences, approximately 14% seen once. As for time point: sample taken at primary tumor resection. Unsorted whole RNA of tumor, nontumor lung or frozen PBMC was sequenced. The starting material was PBMCs, obtained at surgery. Every receptor here comes from a male donor with early-stage non-small cell lung cancer.

This clonotype turned up a few times. The chain joins TRBV3-1 to TRBJ1-1; 7 bases fit TRBD1. The CDR3 length is 17 residues. Germline lookup yields CDR1 LGHDT and CDR2 YNNKEL (reference sequence). Trimming removed 0 bases from V and 0 bases from J; junction bases left unmatched: 7. DNA of the CDR3: TGTGCCAGCAGCCAAGAAACAGGGGAAAGCATGAACACTGAAGCTTTCTTT. Translated: CASSQETGESMNTEAFF.

This clonotype was counted between two and nine times. The rearrangement joins TRBV5-6 to TRBJ2-3; 8 positions agree with TRBD1. Germline lookup yields CDR1 SGHDT and CDR2 YYEEEE. V was clipped by 4 bases and J by 4 bases; unmatched bases: 2. This CDR3 spans 13 amino acids. For the CDR3, the DNA is TGTGCCAGCAGCGACAGGGGCCCAGATACGCAGTATTTT. Its translation is CASSDRGPDTQYF.

A few counts support this clonotype. The J gene is TRBJ2-7, the V gene TRBV10-3; D uncertain. Germline values: CDR1 ENHRY, CDR2 SYGVKD. Trimming cost V 2 bases and J 9 bases, with 14 bases left between them. This CDR3 has 13 amino acids. CDR3: CAISERLGVGQYF. In DNA, the CDR3 is TGTGCCATCAGTGAGAGGTTGGGCGTTGGGCAGTACTTC.

This clonotype was detected a few times. The CDR3 sequence: CASMRRGPHTGELFF. CDR3 coding DNA: TGTGCCAGCATGAGGCGGGGGCCCCACACCGGGGAGCTGTTTTTT. The rearrangement links TRBV2 to TRBJ2-2; the D gene is possibly TRBD2 (7 bases). CDR3 length equals 15 residues. Germline values: CDR1 SNHLY, CDR2 FYNNEI. V was pared by 7 bases and J by 3 bases, with 15 bases between.

This chain uses TRBV4-3 with TRBJ1-2; no clear D gene. CDR1 is LGHNA, CDR2 YSLEER, per germline. The CDR3 runs to 15 residues. The V gene lost 1 base and the J gene lost 5 bases, with 14 bases spanning the gap. The CDR3 DNA is TGCGCCAGCAGCCAAGGGACGGTGACGAGATATGGCTACACCTTC. As protein: CASSQGTVTRYGYTF.

The V gene is TRBV19, the J gene TRBJ2-5, with TRBD2 matching 11 bases. With 3 bases clipped from V and 1 base from J, the junction kept 4 bases outside the gene matches. Germline V gene data show CDR1 as LNHDA and CDR2 as SQIVND (reference sequence). The CDR3 totals 16 residues. CDR3 sequence (DNA): TGTGCCAGTAGTATCTATAGCGGGGGGGTCCAAGAGACCCAGTACTTC. It translates to CASSIYSGGVQETQYF.

The chain employs TRBV5-1 and TRBJ2-7; D gene uncertain. Germline CDR1 reads SGHRS; CDR2 reads YFSETQ. CDR3 size: 15 residues. The V gene lost 0 bases and the J gene lost 3 bases, with 13 bases spanning the gap. The CDR3 is CASSLAGRSLYEQYF. DNA of the CDR3: TGCGCCAGCAGCTTGGCAGGCCGCAGCCTCTACGAGCAGTACTTC.

V and J are TRBV4-2 and TRBJ1-4; unclear D gene. CDR1 and CDR2 (germline): LGHNA, YNFKEQ. The germline V and J ends were trimmed by 1 base and 6 bases, with 9 bases remaining between them. The CDR3 runs 14 residues. This chain's CDR3 is CASSQGGQYEKLFF. The DNA of the CDR3 is TGTGCCAGCAGCCAAGGAGGCCAATATGAAAAACTGTTTTTT.

V gene TRBV4-1 combines with J gene TRBJ2-5; 8 nucleotides align to TRBD1. The CDR3 consists of 16 residues. Germline CDR1 reads MGHRA; CDR2 reads YSYEKL. J gave up 0 bases and V 2 bases, and 5 bases lay outside the gene matches. The CDR3 reads CASSQPGTGYQETQYF. The CDR3 DNA reads as TGCGCCAGCAGCCAACCTGGGACAGGATACCAAGAGACCCAGTACTTC.

The chain has TRBV5-6 and TRBJ1-1; TRBD1 matches 7 bases. V lost 2 bases and J lost 2; bases outside the gene matches: 6. Germline lookup yields CDR1 SGHDT and CDR2 YYEEEE. CDR3 length: 15 residues. CDR3 in DNA: TGTGCCAGCAGCTTTAGGGGGCGCGTCAACACTGAAGCTTTCTTT. It encodes CASSFRGRVNTEAFF.

The chain employs TRBV5-1 and TRBJ1-1; 9 bases align to TRBD1. The CDR3 totals 14 residues. Unmatched junction bases numbered 6, after V lost 4 bases and J lost 5 bases. Germline assignment: CDR1 SGHRS and CDR2 YFSETQ. The CDR3 coding sequence is TGCGCCAGCAGCCTACAGGGGGCGGAAACTGAAGCTTTCTTT. This gives the protein CASSLQGAETEAFF.

This clonotype was counted a few times. V gene TRBV9 combines with J gene TRBJ1-2; TRBD1 matches at 8 bases. Germline V gives CDR1 SGDLS, CDR2 YYNGEE. This CDR3 has 15 residues. Trimming took 4 bases from V and 2 from J; bases not matched to a gene: 7. CDR3 bases: TGTGCCAGCAGCAGAACCGGGACAGGCAACTATGGCTACACCTTC. It is translated as CASSRTGTGNYGYTF.

The J gene is TRBJ1-1, the V gene TRBV7-2, with no clear D. The CDR3 totals 13 residues. Germline V gene sequence: CDR1 SGHTA, CDR2 FQGNSA. V was cut by 5 bases and J by 10 bases, with 17 bases left in between. Written as DNA, the CDR3 is TGTGCCAGCAGCCCCGTATGGACCGCGGGAGCTTTCTTT. It is translated as CASSPVWTAGAFF.

This clonotype has only a few counts. This chain joins TRBV5-6 and TRBJ2-2; unclear D gene. The length of the CDR3 is 12 residues. Deletions cut 1 base from V and 4 bases from J, with 2 bases between. Germline CDR1 is SGHDT and CDR2 is YYEEEE. DNA of the CDR3: TGTGCCAGCAGCTTGATCACCGGGGAGCTGTTTTTT. This sequence encodes CASSLITGELFF.

The chain uses TRBV5-1 and TRBJ2-7, with 11 bases identical to TRBD2. The germline gives CDR1 SGHRS, CDR2 YFSETQ. Germline trimming cut 0 bases from V and 5 bases from J; bases unmatched to any gene: 1. This CDR3 spans 14 amino acids. The CDR3 is CASSLELAGDEQYF. The CDR3 nucleotides are TGCGCCAGCAGCTTGGAACTAGCGGGGGACGAGCAGTACTTC. Full variable domain (rest looked up from reference TRBV5-1 and TRBJ2-7): KAGVTQTPRYLIKTRGQQVTLSCSPISGHRSVSWYQQTPGQGLQFLFEYFSETQRNKGNFPGRFSGRQFSNSRSEMNVSTLELGDSALYLCASSLELAGDEQYFGPGTRLTVT.

This clonotype was observed a handful of times. V is TRBV19 and J is TRBJ2-7; no reliable D call. Trimming left V 3 bases short and J 0 bases short, with 9 bases between. Germline V gives CDR1 LNHDA, CDR2 SQIVND (reference sequence). The CDR3 totals 14 residues. The CDR3 protein is CASSMTASSYEQYF. The CDR3 region has the DNA TGTGCCAGTAGTATGACGGCGAGCTCCTACGAGCAGTACTTC.

The V and J genes are TRBV10-3 and TRBJ2-3; no firm D call. The length of the CDR3 is 16 residues. Trimming cost V 2 bases and J 4 bases, with 16 bases left between them. CDR1 and CDR2 from the germline V gene are ENHRY and SYGVKD. The CDR3 is CAISETERVGADTQYF. In DNA form, the CDR3 reads TGTGCCATCAGTGAGACCGAGCGCGTAGGCGCAGATACGCAGTATTTT.

This clonotype was observed a handful of times. The rearrangement uses TRBV29-1 and TRBJ1-4; D not certain. Per the germline V gene, CDR1 is SQVTM and CDR2 is ANQGSEA. With 4 bases removed from V and 8 bases from J, the gap between germline ends came to 11 bases. The CDR3 has 12 amino acids. The CDR3 spells CSVGVLSEKLFF. Here the CDR3 DNA reads TGCAGCGTTGGGGTCTTGTCCGAAAAACTGTTTTTT.

There are many counts of this clonotype. The genes are TRBV29-1 and TRBJ2-1, with D perhaps assigned TRBD1 or TRBD2 (5 bases each). Trimming took off 6 bases at V and 5 bases at J, with 17 bases between the two ends. This CDR3 has 14 residues. Per germline, CDR1 SQVTM and CDR2 ANQGSEA. CDR3: CSVSLGEPNNEQFF. CDR3 bases: TGCAGCGTCTCCCTGGGGGAGCCTAACAATGAGCAGTTCTTC.

The CDR3 protein is CASSGVNTGELFF. DNA of the CDR3: TGTGCCAGCAGCGGGGTTAACACCGGGGAGCTGTTTTTT. The rearrangement links TRBV7-3 to TRBJ2-2, with D uncertain. The germline V and J ends were trimmed by 5 bases and 2 bases, with 6 bases remaining between them. Germline CDR1 is SGHTA and CDR2 is FQGTGA. The CDR3 consists of 13 residues.

This clonotype has more than one count but fewer than ten. The chain couples TRBV9 to TRBJ2-2; the D call may be TRBD1 or TRBD2 (5 bases each). Trimming took off 0 bases at V and 4 bases at J, with 13 bases between the two ends. The CDR3 totals 16 residues. The germline V gene has CDR1 SGDLS and CDR2 YYNGEE. CDR3 sequence (DNA): TGTGCCAGCAGCGTAGGGGGGTCCTCCCGCACCGGGGAGCTGTTTTTT. Translated, it gives CASSVGGSSRTGELFF. The full variable domain, in which reference TRBV9 and TRBJ2-2 provide the parts outside the CDR3, is DSGVTQTPKHLITATGQRVTLRCSPRSGDLSVYWYQQSLDQGLQFLIQYYNGEERAKGNILERFSAQQFPDLHSELNLSSLELGDSALYFCASSVGGSSRTGELFFGEGSRLTVL.

As to this clonotype: Possible read error: a much larger clone is one base away. The genes are TRBV5-1 and TRBJ2-3; D is possibly TRBD1 (5 bases). CDR3 length: 13 amino acids. Germline-derived CDR1 and CDR2 are SGHRS and YFSETQ. CDR3 amino acids: CASSAGYTDTLYF. The CDR3 DNA follows: TGCGCCAGCAGCGCAGGGTATACAGATACGCTGTATTTT.

CDR3 residues: CASSNQIGAEAFF. In DNA form, the CDR3 reads TGTGCCAGCAGCAACCAGATTGGCGCTGAAGCTTTCTTT. The J gene is TRBJ1-1, the V gene TRBV7-3; D uncertain. The CDR3 runs 13 residues. CDR1 SGHTA and CDR2 FQGTGA come from the germline V gene. V was pared by 5 bases and J by 6 bases, with 13 bases between.

This clonotype was seen a few times. This sequence joins TRBV18 and TRBJ1-4; D might be TRBD1 (5 bases). Trimming took 6 bases from V and 7 from J, leaving 18 bases between them. The CDR3 totals 15 residues. The germline gives CDR1 KGHSH, CDR2 LQKENI. The CDR3 sequence: CASSPYRGLREKLFF. The CDR3 DNA follows: TGTGCCAGCTCCCCCTATCGGGGCCTACGTGAAAAACTGTTTTTT. Full variable domain (outside the CDR3, taken from reference TRBV18 and TRBJ1-4): NAGVMQNPRHLVRRRGQEARLRCSPMKGHSHVYWYRQLPEEGLKFMVYLQKENIIDESGMPKERFSAEFPKEGPSILRIQQVVRGDSAAYFCASSPYRGLREKLFFGSGTQLSVL.